The clone carrying this T cell receptor (beta chain) was detected a few times. Antigen unknown. The data are from a study of early T cells in non-severe SARS-CoV-2 infection. Researchers attached unique molecular identifiers to individual cDNA molecules. TCRdb reanalysed the 5' RACE reads using MiXCR and keeps one entry per CDR3 protein. The sample carries 70,000 to 80,000 distinct CDR3 sequences, roughly 12% recorded once. Findings of the study overall: Sequences matched to VDJdb favored anti-spike CD8 responses, while private and CD4 specificities were missed.

The CDR3 is 11 amino acids. The V and J ends lost 6 bases and 10 bases respectively, with 10 bases between them. Sequenced here: whole blood, sampled at baseline. The chain uses TRBV12-3 or TRBV12-4 and TRBJ2-1; D is possibly TRBD2 (6 bases). This clonotype originated in an adult who was a healthcare worker with PCR-confirmed SARS-CoV-2 infection or an uninfected control (not recorded which). CDR3 sequence reads: CASSPAGEQFF. In nucleotides, the CDR3 is TGTGCCAGCAGCCCCGCGGGAGAGCAGTTCTTC.